A single sample gave rise to the 26 T cell receptor beta chains below, sequenced in a study of T cell changes during pregnancy in multiple sclerosis. Libraries were prepared by immunoSEQ multiplex PCR; TCRdb keeps only in-frame clonotypes and omits some of them. The sample has fewer than 95,000 clones, roughly 90% seen once. The sequenced sample was peripheral blood, obtained in the first trimester of pregnancy. Receptor source: a female donor in good health, enrolled as a control in a pregnancy study.

V usage is TRBV28 and J usage is TRBJ2-7, with D possibly being TRBD1 (6 bases). CDR1 is MDHEN and CDR2 is SYDVKM in the germline V gene. This CDR3 region has 14 residues. Trimming took 5 bases from V and 3 from J, leaving 14 bases between them. The CDR3 here is CASSPQGTGYEQYF. The CDR3 DNA is TGTGCCAGCAGTCCTCAGGGGACGGGCTACGAGCAGTACTTC.

The V gene is TRBV28, the J gene TRBJ1-5; 7 bases line up with TRBD1. V lost 6 bases, J lost 4 bases, and 6 bases stayed unmatched. The V gene's germline CDR1 is MDHEN and CDR2 SYDVKM. The CDR3 has 14 residues. CDR3 sequence: CASSTTGRNQPQHF. For the CDR3, the DNA is TGTGCCAGCAGCACGACAGGGAGGAATCAGCCCCAGCATTTT.

This clone was found a few times. The genes are TRBV27 and TRBJ1-1; D uncertain. Trimming stripped 7 bases from V and 3 bases from J, with 6 bases between. This CDR3 contains 11 residues. Germline assignment: CDR1 MNHEY and CDR2 SMNVEV (reference sequence). CDR3 nucleotide sequence: TGTGCCAGCACCGGGTACACTGAAGCTTTCTTT. It codes for CASTGYTEAFF.

This clone rates as medium-sized. This sequence joins TRBV25-1 and TRBJ2-3; no clear D. CDR3 length: 14 amino acids. Per germline, CDR1 MGHDK and CDR2 SYGVNS. V was shortened by 4 bases and J by 0 bases, with 8 bases between the two germline ends. CDR3 loop: CASSGRDSTDTQYF. Written as DNA, the CDR3 is TGTGCCAGCAGTGGTCGCGATAGCACAGATACGCAGTATTTT.

The chain recombines TRBV6-6 with TRBJ2-3; the D is unclear. The CDR3 runs to 15 residues. The V gene lost 3 bases and the J gene lost 2 bases, with 12 bases spanning the gap. Looked up from germline, CDR1 is MNHNY and CDR2 is SVGAGI (reference sequence). The CDR3: CASSYMAPHTDTQYF. As DNA, the CDR3 is TGTGCCAGCAGTTATATGGCACCCCACACAGATACGCAGTATTTT.

The chain carries TRBV30 and TRBJ1-5; no definite D call. This CDR3 has 12 amino acids. V was trimmed by 2 bases and J by 4 bases, leaving 6 bases between them. Germline lookup yields CDR1 GTSNPN and CDR2 SVGIG (reference sequence). The CDR3 loop is CAWSTGNQPQHF. The CDR3 region has the DNA TGTGCCTGGAGTACGGGGAATCAGCCCCAGCATTTT.

The V gene is TRBV27, the J gene TRBJ2-7; a weak D match, TRBD2 (6 bases). The germline CDR1 and CDR2 sequences are MNHEY and SMNVEV (reference sequence). The CDR3 length is 15 residues. V was pared by 5 bases and J by 7 bases, with 21 bases between. The CDR3 reads CASSLTGPSAGEQYF. CDR3 coding DNA: TGTGCCAGCAGTCTTACGGGACCCTCGGCGGGGGAGCAGTACTTC.

The rearrangement uses TRBV28 and TRBJ2-1, with 12 bases that match TRBD2. Unmatched junction bases numbered 10, after V lost 5 bases and J lost 2 bases. Germline assignment: CDR1 MDHEN and CDR2 SYDVKM. The CDR3 is 18 residues long. The CDR3 is CASSPRASGRAAYNEQFF. DNA for the CDR3: TGTGCCAGCAGTCCCCGCGCTAGCGGGAGGGCCGCCTACAATGAGCAGTTCTTC.

The rearrangement links TRBV19 to TRBJ1-2; 8 nucleotides align to TRBD1. V dropped 6 bases and J dropped 8; count of bases not matched to a gene: 8. CDR3 length: 13 amino acids. The germline gives CDR1 LNHDA, CDR2 SQIVND (reference sequence). CDR3 sequence (DNA): TGTGCCAGTAGCTCCGACAGGGGAGGCGGCTACACCTTC. Encoded protein: CASSSDRGGGYTF.

The V call is TRBV28, the J call TRBJ2-1, with 11 bases identical to TRBD2. J gave up 14 bases and V 5 bases, and 11 bases lay outside the gene matches. Looked up from germline, CDR1 is MDHEN and CDR2 is SYDVKM. The CDR3 totals 14 residues. CDR3 residues: CASSLGTSGELKFF. CDR3 nucleotide sequence: TGTGCCAGCAGTCTCGGGACTAGCGGAGAATTGAAGTTCTTC.

This chain connects TRBV7-2 to TRBJ2-1, with TRBD2 matching 12 bases. Germline CDR1 reads SGHTA; CDR2 reads FQGNSA. The CDR3 has 15 residues. Germline trimming cut 2 bases from V and 4 bases from J; bases unmatched to any gene: 0. As DNA, the CDR3 is TGTGCCAGCAGCTTAACTAGCGGGAGGTACAATGAGCAGTTCTTC. It codes for CASSLTSGRYNEQFF. The complete variable domain, with remaining parts taken from reference TRBV7-2 and TRBJ2-1, reads GAGVSQSPSNKVTEKGKDVELRCDPISGHTALYWYRQSLGQGLEFLIYFQGNSAPDKSGLPSDRFSAERTGGSVSTLTIQRTQQEDSAVYLCASSLTSGRYNEQFFGPGTRLTVL.

The chain carries TRBV15 and TRBJ1-1, with 7 bases fitting TRBD1. The CDR3 is made up of 16 amino acids. The ends lost 3 bases at V and 0 bases at J; junction bases unmatched: 7. In germline, CDR1 is LNHNV, CDR2 YYDKDF (reference sequence). CDR3: CATSRDRLVLNTEAFF. The CDR3 bases are TGTGCCACCAGCAGGGACAGGCTAGTGTTGAACACTGAAGCTTTCTTT. Filled out from reference TRBV15 and TRBJ1-1, the complete variable domain reads DAMVIQNPRYQVTQFGKPVTLSCSQTLNHNVMYWYQQKSSQAPKLLFHYYDKDFNNEADTPDNFQSRRPNTSFCFLDIRSPGLGDTAMYLCATSRDRLVLNTEAFFGQGTRLTVV.

The chain combines TRBV6-4 with TRBJ2-3, with D uncertain. The CDR3 totals 16 residues. Deletions cut 5 bases from V and 3 bases from J, with 18 bases between. From germline, CDR1 is MRHNA and CDR2 SNTAGT. Here the CDR3 DNA reads TGTGCCAGCAGTCCCCTTTTAGGAGCGCGGACAGATACGCAGTATTTT. It translates to CASSPLLGARTDTQYF.

The rearrangement links TRBV5-1 to TRBJ1-2; 10 nucleotides match TRBD1. Germline lookup yields CDR1 SGHRS and CDR2 YFSETQ. The V segment lost 4 bases and the J segment 6 bases; nucleotides outside the gene matches: 9. The CDR3 contains 15 residues. CDR3 bases: TGCGCCAGCAGCCTATCGACAGGGGGCCGCGATGGCTACACCTTC. Encoded protein: CASSLSTGGRDGYTF.

CDR3 sequence: CASKLHPRLAGNQETQYF. In DNA form, the CDR3 reads TGTGCCAGCAAACTACACCCGCGACTAGCGGGTAACCAAGAGACCCAGTACTTC. This chain connects TRBV7-9 to TRBJ2-5; 10 bases agree with TRBD2. The germline gives CDR1 SEHNR, CDR2 FQNEAQ (reference sequence). CDR3 length equals 18 residues. V lost 7 bases to trimming and J lost 0 bases; unmatched junction nucleotides: 14.

The chain has TRBV27 and TRBJ2-7; maybe TRBD2 (5 bases). CDR3 length equals 13 residues. Germline lookup yields CDR1 MNHEY and CDR2 SMNVEV (reference sequence). Between the trimmed V and J ends, which lost 5 bases and 2 bases, there was a span of 10 bases. CDR3 protein: CASSPGITYEQYF. In DNA, the CDR3 is TGTGCCAGCAGTCCCGGGATAACCTACGAGCAGTACTTC.

The chain couples TRBV2 to TRBJ2-1; TRBD2 aligns across 10 bases. Germline V lookup: CDR1 SNHLY, CDR2 FYNNEI. J gave up 7 bases and V 2 bases, and 2 bases lay outside the gene matches. The CDR3 sequence is 14 residues long. The DNA of the CDR3 is TGTGCCAGCAGTGAAATTAGCGGGAGGAATGAGCAGTTCTTC. Amino acids: CASSEISGRNEQFF.

CDR3 sequence reads: CASSYPRQGMYEQYF. CDR3 nucleotide sequence: TGTGCCAGCAGTTACCCCCGACAGGGAATGTACGAGCAGTACTTC. The rearrangement uses TRBV6-5 and TRBJ2-7; the match to TRBD1 covers 7 bases. Germline V gene sequence: CDR1 MNHEY, CDR2 SVGAGI. J was trimmed by 4 bases and V by 2 bases; bases with no gene match: 8. This CDR3 is built from 15 residues.

The rearrangement links TRBV2 to TRBJ2-5, with a weak D call TRBD2 (6 bases). Germline CDR1 and CDR2: SNHLY and FYNNEI. V lost 6 bases and J lost 0, with 11 bases in between. The CDR3 length is 14 residues. DNA of the CDR3: TGTGCCAGCAGATCGAGCGGGTACCAAGAGACCCAGTACTTC. Translation gives CASRSSGYQETQYF. Full variable domain (outside the CDR3, taken from reference TRBV2 and TRBJ2-5): EPEVTQTPSHQVTQMGQEVILRCVPISNHLYFYWYRQILGQKVEFLVSFYNNEISEKSEIFDDQFSVERPDGSNFTLKIRSTKLEDSAMYFCASRSSGYQETQYFGPGTRLLVL.

This chain joins TRBV28 and TRBJ2-7; D gene ambiguous. Germline values: CDR1 MDHEN, CDR2 SYDVKM. The CDR3 runs 14 residues. Between the trimmed V and J ends, which lost 3 bases and 3 bases, there was a span of 12 bases. DNA of the CDR3: TGTGCCAGCAGTTTTATCGGGTTGAGCTACGAGCAGTACTTC. As protein: CASSFIGLSYEQYF.

The chain combines TRBV28 with TRBJ2-1, with TRBD1 matching 11 bases. The CDR3 is made up of 16 amino acids. From germline, CDR1 is MDHEN and CDR2 SYDVKM. V lost 3 bases and J lost 3; bases outside the gene matches: 4. The CDR3 sequence: CASSLSGTGGYNEQFF. The DNA of the CDR3 is TGTGCCAGCAGTTTGTCCGGGACAGGGGGCTACAATGAGCAGTTCTTC.

The rearrangement uses TRBV19 and TRBJ1-2; the D is unclear. Trimming stripped 3 bases from V and 4 bases from J, with 12 bases between. The CDR3 sequence is 14 residues long. CDR1 is LNHDA and CDR2 is SQIVND in the germline V gene (reference sequence). As DNA, the CDR3 is TGTGCCAGTAGTATGGACTGGACCCCCTATGGCTACACCTTC. It encodes CASSMDWTPYGYTF.

This chain connects TRBV19 to TRBJ2-5; no clear D. The V gene's germline CDR1 is LNHDA and CDR2 SQIVND (reference sequence). V gave up 5 bases and J gave up 3 bases, with 10 bases separating them. The CDR3 is 13 amino acids. CDR3 residues: CASSSDGEETQYF. DNA of the CDR3: TGTGCCAGTAGTTCCGACGGAGAAGAGACCCAGTACTTC.

This clone has just a few counts. V is TRBV28 and J is TRBJ1-5, with a weak D call TRBD1 (5 bases). Between the trimmed V and J ends, which lost 6 bases and 4 bases, there was a span of 10 bases. Looked up from germline, CDR1 is MDHEN and CDR2 is SYDVKM. CDR3 length: 13 residues. The CDR3 DNA sequence: TGTGCCAGCAGAGACAGTTTTAATCAGCCCCAGCATTTT. This encodes CASRDSFNQPQHF. Full variable domain (rest looked up from reference TRBV28 and TRBJ1-5): DVKVTQSSRYLVKRTGEKVFLECVQDMDHENMFWYRQDPGLGLRLIYFSYDVKMKEKGDIPEGYSVSREKKERFSLILESASTNQTSMYLCASRDSFNQPQHFGDGTRLSIL.

This clone was seen a handful of times. The DNA of the CDR3 is TGTGCCTGTACCCCCTCGGGAGTGGGTGAGCAGTACTTC. Its translation is CACTPSGVGEQYF. The chain uses TRBV30 and TRBJ2-7; a weak D match, TRBD2 (6 bases). The V end was cut by 6 bases, the J end by 7 bases, with 19 bases between. CDR3 length: 13 residues. Germline CDR1 is GTSNPN and CDR2 is SVGIG (reference sequence).

The V call is TRBV10-1, the J call TRBJ2-7, with TRBD2 identical over 7 bases. CDR3 length: 14 amino acids. Looked up from germline, CDR1 is WNHNN and CDR2 is SYGVQD (reference sequence). V lost 3 bases and J lost 5; bases outside the gene matches: 7. CDR3 loop: CASSDGTKRDEQYF. CDR3 nucleotides: TGCGCCAGCAGTGACGGGACTAAAAGGGACGAGCAGTACTTC.